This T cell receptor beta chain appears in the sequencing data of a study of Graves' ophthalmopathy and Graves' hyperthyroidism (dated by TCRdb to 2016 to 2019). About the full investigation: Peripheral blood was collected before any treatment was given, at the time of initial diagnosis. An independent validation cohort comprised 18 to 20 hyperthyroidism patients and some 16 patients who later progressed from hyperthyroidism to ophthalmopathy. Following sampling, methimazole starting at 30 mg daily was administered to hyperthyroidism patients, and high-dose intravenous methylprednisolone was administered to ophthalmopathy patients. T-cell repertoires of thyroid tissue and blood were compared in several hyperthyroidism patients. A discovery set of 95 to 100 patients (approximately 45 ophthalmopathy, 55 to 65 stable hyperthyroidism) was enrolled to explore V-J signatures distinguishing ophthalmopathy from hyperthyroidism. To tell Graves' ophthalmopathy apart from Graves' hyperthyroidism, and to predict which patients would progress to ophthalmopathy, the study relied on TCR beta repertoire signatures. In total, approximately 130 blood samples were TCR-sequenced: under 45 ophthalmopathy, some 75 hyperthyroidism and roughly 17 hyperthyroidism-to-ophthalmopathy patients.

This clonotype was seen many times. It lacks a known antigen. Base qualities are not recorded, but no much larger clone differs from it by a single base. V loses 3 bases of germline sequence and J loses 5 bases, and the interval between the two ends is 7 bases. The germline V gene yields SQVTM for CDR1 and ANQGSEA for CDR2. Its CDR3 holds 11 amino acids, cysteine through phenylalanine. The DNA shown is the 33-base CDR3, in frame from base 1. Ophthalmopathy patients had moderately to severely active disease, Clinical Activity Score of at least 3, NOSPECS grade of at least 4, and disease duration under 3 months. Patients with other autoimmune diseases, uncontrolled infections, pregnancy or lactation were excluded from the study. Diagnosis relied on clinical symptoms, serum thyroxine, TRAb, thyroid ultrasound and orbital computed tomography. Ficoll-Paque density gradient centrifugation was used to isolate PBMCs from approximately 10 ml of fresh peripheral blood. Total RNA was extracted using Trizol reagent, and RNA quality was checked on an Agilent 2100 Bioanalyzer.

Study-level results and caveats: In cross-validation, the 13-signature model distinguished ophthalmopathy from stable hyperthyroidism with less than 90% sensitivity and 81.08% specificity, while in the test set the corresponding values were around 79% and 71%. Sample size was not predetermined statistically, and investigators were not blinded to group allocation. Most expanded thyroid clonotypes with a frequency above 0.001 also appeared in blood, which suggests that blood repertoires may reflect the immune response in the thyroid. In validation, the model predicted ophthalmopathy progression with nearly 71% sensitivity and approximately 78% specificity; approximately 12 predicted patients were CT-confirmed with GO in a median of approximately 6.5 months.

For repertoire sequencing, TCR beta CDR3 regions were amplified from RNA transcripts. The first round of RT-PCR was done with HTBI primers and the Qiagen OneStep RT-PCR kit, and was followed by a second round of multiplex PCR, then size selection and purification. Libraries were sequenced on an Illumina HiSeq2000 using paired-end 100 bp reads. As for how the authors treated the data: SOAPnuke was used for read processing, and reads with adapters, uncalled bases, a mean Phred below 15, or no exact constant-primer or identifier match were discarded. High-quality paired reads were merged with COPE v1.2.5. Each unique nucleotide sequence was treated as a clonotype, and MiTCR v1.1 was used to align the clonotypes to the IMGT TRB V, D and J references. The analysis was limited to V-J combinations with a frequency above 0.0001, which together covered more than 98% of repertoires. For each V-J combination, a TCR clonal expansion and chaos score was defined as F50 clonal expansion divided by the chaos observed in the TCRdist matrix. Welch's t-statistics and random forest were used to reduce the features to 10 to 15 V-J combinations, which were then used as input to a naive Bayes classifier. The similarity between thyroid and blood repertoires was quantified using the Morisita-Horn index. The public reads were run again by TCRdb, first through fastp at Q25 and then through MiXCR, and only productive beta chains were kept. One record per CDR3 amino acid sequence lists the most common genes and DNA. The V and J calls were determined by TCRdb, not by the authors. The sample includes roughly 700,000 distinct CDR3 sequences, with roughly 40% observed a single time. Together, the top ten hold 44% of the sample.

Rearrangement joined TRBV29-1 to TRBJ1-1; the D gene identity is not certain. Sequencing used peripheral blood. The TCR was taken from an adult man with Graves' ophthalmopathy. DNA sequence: TGCAGCGTTGATAATCTTACTGAAGCTTTCTTT. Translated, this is CSVDNLTEAFF.